This TCR beta chain was recovered during a study of blood T cell repertoires in COVID-19. At the level of the study: Samples came from the United States, Italy and Spain, spanning acute and convalescent COVID-19. From T cells, B-cell-depleted T cells, or PBMCs came the material, which was cDNA or gDNA.

This clone was observed a handful of times. Original handling: Reference gene primer amplification gave estimated nucleated cell counts. The assay was immunoSEQ multiplex PCR, and TCRdb's table has in-frame clones only and misses some. V and J calls and clone size are given by that table; D and trimming were obtained from the DNA. Among a few hundred thousand clones listed, 84% were seen once. CDR1 is SGHRS, CDR2 YFSETQ, per germline. The CDR3 consists of 15 residues. Trimming took off 5 bases at V and 0 bases at J, with 11 bases between the two ends. This sequence was found in a man aged 25 to 40 with active or convalescent COVID-19. The specimen sequenced was peripheral blood. V usage is TRBV5-1 and J usage is TRBJ1-4; weak D call: TRBD1 (5 bases). The CDR3 DNA reads as TGCGCCAGCAGTCGAGACAGATCAACTAATGAAAAACTGTTTTTT. This sequence encodes CASSRDRSTNEKLFF.